The 6 T cell receptor beta chains in this list originate from one sample, sequenced in a study of T-cell reconstitution after alpha-beta-depleted transplantation in children. As it was prepared, the TCRbeta library received unique molecular identifiers. From the PCR reads, TCRdb called clonotypes with MiXCR, one entry per CDR3 protein. The sample carries about 980,000 distinct CDR3 sequences, around 30% recorded once. Material: PBMCs, mostly from graft donor cells, obtained 360 days after TCRalphabeta/CD19-depleted stem cell transplant. These receptors were collected from a boy in the first two years of life who had a stem cell transplant for SCID, so the T cells may come from the graft donor.

The J gene is TRBJ1-2, the V gene TRBV28; no clear D. The germline CDR1 and CDR2 sequences are MDHEN and SYDVKM. This CDR3 is 14 amino acids long. Trimming took 3 bases from V and 0 from J, leaving 8 bases between them. CDR3 loop: CASSFPKANYGYTF. The CDR3 nucleotides read TGTGCCAGCAGTTTTCCGAAAGCTAACTATGGCTACACCTTC.

In its sample, this clonotype was seen a few times. This chain uses TRBV20-1 with TRBJ1-3; TRBD1 matches 7 bases. CDR1 DFQATT and CDR2 SNEGSKA come from the germline V gene (reference sequence). The CDR3 spans 14 residues. V lost 4 bases and J lost 2; bases outside the gene matches: 5. CDR3 bases: TGCAGTGCTAAACAGGGGACAGCTGGAAACACCATATATTTT. It specifies CSAKQGTAGNTIYF.

V and J are TRBV6-5 and TRBJ1-1; 8 bases map to TRBD1. Trimming at V came to 2 bases and at J to 1 base, leaving 3 bases not matched to a gene. The germline gives CDR1 MNHEY, CDR2 SVGAGI. This CDR3 is 15 amino acids long. The CDR3 DNA sequence: TGTGCCAGCAGTTACGGACAGGGAAAGAACACTGAAGCTTTCTTT. The encoded protein is CASSYGQGKNTEAFF.

The V and J genes are TRBV21-1 and TRBJ2-3; the D call in the table, TRBD2, was not verified against the DNA. TRBV21-1 is reported as a pseudogene. There are 21 residues in the CDR3. The CDR3 coding sequence is TGTGCCAGCAGCATAGACAAAGGGCGGAGGGAGACTAGCGGGGGGCCAGATACGCAGTATTTT. It is translated as CASSIDKGRRETSGGPDTQYF.

The gene calls are TRBV28 and TRBJ1-5; D might be TRBD1 (6 bases). The V gene's germline CDR1 is MDHEN and CDR2 SYDVKM. This CDR3 has 15 residues. Trimming took off 6 bases at V and 3 bases at J, with 15 bases between the two ends. For the CDR3, the DNA is TGTGCCAGCAGGGTGGGGCAGGGGTACAATCAGCCCCAGCATTTT. Protein: CASRVGQGYNQPQHF.

There are a few counts of this clonotype. This chain links TRBV15 with TRBJ2-1; D call uncertain. Trimming took 5 bases from V and 3 from J, leaving 14 bases between them. Germline V gene sequence: CDR1 LNHNV, CDR2 YYDKDF (reference sequence). CDR3 length: 15 amino acids. Written as DNA, the CDR3 is TGTGCCACCAGCGGCGGTCTATCGGGCTACAATGAGCAGTTCTTC. It encodes CATSGGLSGYNEQFF.